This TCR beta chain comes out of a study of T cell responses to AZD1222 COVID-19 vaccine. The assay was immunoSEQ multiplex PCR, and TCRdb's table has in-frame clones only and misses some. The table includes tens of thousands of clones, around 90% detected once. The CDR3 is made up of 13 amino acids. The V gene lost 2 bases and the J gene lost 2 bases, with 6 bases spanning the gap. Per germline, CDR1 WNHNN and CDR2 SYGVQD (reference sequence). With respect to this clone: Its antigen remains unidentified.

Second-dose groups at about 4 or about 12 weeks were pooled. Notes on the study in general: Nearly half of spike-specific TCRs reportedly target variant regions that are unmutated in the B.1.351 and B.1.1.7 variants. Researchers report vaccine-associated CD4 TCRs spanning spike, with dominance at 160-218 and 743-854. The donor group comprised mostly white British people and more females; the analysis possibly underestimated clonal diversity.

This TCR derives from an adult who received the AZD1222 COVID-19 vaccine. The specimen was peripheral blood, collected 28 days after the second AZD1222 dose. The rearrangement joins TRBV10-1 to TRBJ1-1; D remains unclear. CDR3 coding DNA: TGCGCCAGCAGTGAGCAAACCAACACTGAAGCTTTCTTT. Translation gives CASSEQTNTEAFF.